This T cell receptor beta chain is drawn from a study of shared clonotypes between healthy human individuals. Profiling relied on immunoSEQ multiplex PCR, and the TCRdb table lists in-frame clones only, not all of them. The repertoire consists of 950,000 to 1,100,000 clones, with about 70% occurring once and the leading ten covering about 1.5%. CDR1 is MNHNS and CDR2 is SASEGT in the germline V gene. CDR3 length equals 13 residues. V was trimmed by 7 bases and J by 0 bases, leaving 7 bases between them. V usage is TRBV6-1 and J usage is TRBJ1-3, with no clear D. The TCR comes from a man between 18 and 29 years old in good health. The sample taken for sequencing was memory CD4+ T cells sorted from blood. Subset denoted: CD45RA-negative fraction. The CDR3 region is CASKANSGNTIYF. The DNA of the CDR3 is TGTGCCAGCAAGGCCAACTCTGGAAACACCATATATTTT.